The clone carrying this T cell receptor beta chain was counted many times. Germline V gene data show CDR1 as SGHRS and CDR2 as YFSETQ. V trimming: 3 bases; J trimming: 8 bases; junction bases outside the gene matches: 4. The CDR3 covers 13 residues. This sample was taken from a study of T cells after yellow fever vaccination. TCRdb used MiXCR to reprocess the 5' RACE reads, holding one entry per CDR3 protein. The sample records 250,000 to 350,000 distinct CDR3 sequences, around 7% being singletons. V usage is TRBV5-1 and J usage is TRBJ2-1, with 8 bases matching TRBD2. The TCR originated in a young man who received the YFV17D yellow fever vaccine. Sequencing used PBMCs, obtained roughly 47 days after the first yellow fever vaccination. This CDR3 is CASSYGTSHEQFF. In nucleotides, the CDR3 is TGCGCCAGCAGCTACGGGACTAGTCATGAGCAGTTCTTC.